These 8 T cell receptor beta chains were sequenced from one sample in a study of blood T cell repertoires in COVID-19. Some clones are missing from TCRdb's copy, which holds only in-frame ones; the method was immunoSEQ multiplex PCR. Among roughly 330,000 clones listed, about 89% were seen once. Sample: PBMCs or T cells enriched from blood (not recorded which). The origin of the receptors is a woman under 40 who had recovered from COVID-19.

V and J are TRBV6-5 and TRBJ1-2; 11 bases are a match to TRBD1. The CDR3 covers 15 residues. After removal of 6 bases from V and 6 bases from J, the junction contained 9 bases not matched to a gene. Germline-derived CDR1 and CDR2 are MNHEY and SVGAGI. CDR3 amino acids: CASRAPGQGVDGYTF. The CDR3 DNA is TGTGCCAGCAGGGCCCCGGGACAGGGGGTTGATGGCTACACCTTC.

This chain connects TRBV3-1 (or the pseudogene TRBV3-2) to TRBJ2-7; D gene unclear. Looked up from germline, CDR1 is LGHDT and CDR2 is YNNKEL (reference sequence). V gave up 7 bases and J gave up 4 bases, with 38 bases separating them. The CDR3 is 21 amino acids. The DNA for the CDR3 is TGTGCCAGCATTTTCCCCCCCAAAGGCGTACTTACGAGTAGTACAGTTTACGAGCAGTACTTC. This sequence encodes CASIFPPKGVLTSSTVYEQYF.

The genes are TRBV5-1 and TRBJ2-2, with D possibly TRBD1 on 5 matching bases. The CDR3 spans 16 residues. Germline CDR1 is SGHRS and CDR2 is YFSETQ. Deletions cut 3 bases from V and 0 bases from J, with 12 bases between. CDR3 coding DNA: TGCGCCAGCAGCTATCAGACAGCCACGAACACCGGGGAGCTGTTTTTT. This codes for CASSYQTATNTGELFF.

V and J are TRBV5-1 and TRBJ2-1; tentatively, D is TRBD2 (6 bases). This CDR3 is built from 15 residues. The V gene lost 2 bases and the J gene lost 7 bases, with 16 bases spanning the gap. Germline CDR1 reads SGHRS; CDR2 reads YFSETQ. The CDR3 DNA follows: TGCGCCAGCAGCTTTCCCTGGACGGAGGGAAATGAGCAGTTCTTC. This translates into CASSFPWTEGNEQFF.

This sequence joins TRBV7-9 and TRBJ1-4; D perhaps matches TRBD1 (6 bases). This CDR3 has 14 residues. The V gene lost 5 bases and the J gene lost 0 bases, with 7 bases spanning the gap. CDR1 is SEHNR, CDR2 FQNEAQ, per germline (reference sequence). The CDR3 is CASSGQTTNEKLFF. The CDR3 DNA is TGTGCCAGCAGCGGACAGACAACTAATGAAAAACTGTTTTTT.

The chain has TRBV4-3 and TRBJ1-1; 7 bases are a match to TRBD1. The CDR3 has 17 residues. V gave up 4 bases and J gave up 0 bases; unmatched junction bases: 11. The germline V gene has CDR1 LGHNA and CDR2 YSLEER. CDR3 in DNA: TGCGCCAGCAGCCCGAGGGAACAGGGGATTATGAACACTGAAGCTTTCTTT. This gives the protein CASSPREQGIMNTEAFF.

The gene calls are TRBV6-2 or TRBV6-3 and TRBJ1-2, with 8 bases that match TRBD1. The junction had 3 bases not matched to a gene; V was cut back by 5 bases and J by 4 bases. The CDR3 extends over 13 amino acids. Germline values: CDR1 MNHEY, CDR2 SVGEGT. The chain's CDR3 is CASSKDRAYGYTF. In DNA, the CDR3 is TGTGCCAGCAGTAAGGACAGGGCCTATGGCTACACCTTC.

This clone is a singleton in its sample. The chain combines TRBV11-3 with TRBJ1-1; 7 bases align to TRBD1. V lost 5 bases to trimming and J lost 5 bases; unmatched junction nucleotides: 5. CDR1 is SGHNT, CDR2 YENEEA, per germline. The CDR3 extends over 13 amino acids. CDR3 sequence reads: CASSITGDTEAFF. Here the CDR3 DNA reads TGTGCCAGCAGCATAACAGGGGATACTGAAGCTTTCTTT.